The sequence of this T cell receptor (beta chain) was determined in a study of CD8+ T cells in alopecia areata. Study-wide background: Patients in the treated group were given tofacitinib by mouth, 5 to 10 mg twice a day.

Reverse transcription of extracted RNA yielded cDNA, which provided the sequencing template. The method was immunoSEQ multiplex PCR; TCRdb's version includes in-frame clones alone and lacks a portion of them. The repertoire holds over 85,000 clones, with nearly 45% as singletons. With respect to this clone: Its antigen remains unidentified.

General observations from the study: Clonality exceeded that of normal scalp in lesional scalp, most notably in alopecia totalis/universalis.

Alopecia areata patients provided lesional scalp punch biopsies and peripheral blood. Germline V CDR1 and CDR2: SEHNR, FQNEAQ (reference sequence). V shed 1 base and J 5 bases; nucleotides not matched to a gene: 10. The CDR3 has 17 amino acids. The chain employs TRBV7-9 and TRBJ2-1; 8 bases fit TRBD2. This clonotype was obtained from a human donor with alopecia areata. The sequenced sample consisted of CD4+ T cells sorted from blood. In DNA form, the CDR3 reads TGTGCCAGCAGCTTAGGGGTGGGACTAGTAATCGACAATGAGCAGTTCTTC. This sequence encodes CASSLGVGLVIDNEQFF.